This T cell receptor (beta chain) is drawn from a study of cytomegalovirus exposure and HLA in healthy donors. Primers for the PCR totalled 60 Vbeta and 13 Jbeta. The table came from immunoSEQ multiplex PCR; TCRdb's copy has only in-frame clones and leaves some out. The sample includes fewer than 200,000 clones, approximately 72% of them seen just once. Though probably carrying unrecorded immune exposures, donors were nominally healthy at sampling. J was trimmed by 7 bases and V by 10 bases; bases with no gene match: 13. Germline-derived CDR1 and CDR2 are WNHNN and SYGVQD (reference sequence). The CDR3 spans 14 residues.

The TCR originated in a man aged 45-65 years in good health and CMV-seronegative. The sample comprised PBMCs. V and J are TRBV10-1 and TRBJ1-1; 9 bases map to TRBD1. Here the CDR3 reads CATKIGTGPYEAFF. The CDR3 bases are TGCGCCACCAAAATCGGGACAGGGCCTTATGAAGCTTTCTTT.